This T cell receptor (beta chain) appears in the sequencing data of a study of T-cell reconstitution after alpha-beta-depleted transplantation in children. Notes on the study in general: Surviving recipient T cells and thymic progenitors underlay high day-60 TCRbeta diversity in some patients. Most T-cell counts and diversity one year after the transplant came from T cells that were newly produced. The study reportedly traced alpha-beta T cells about two months after transplant to several hundred expanded graft clones.

With 6 bases clipped from V and 0 bases from J, the junction kept 5 bases outside the gene matches. In germline, CDR1 is SQVTM, CDR2 ANQGSEA. This CDR3 comprises 14 residues. There are a few counts of this clonotype. The antigen is not known. As it was prepared, the TCRbeta library received unique molecular identifiers. TCRdb called the PCR reads again in MiXCR, with one record for every CDR3 protein. The data hold tens of thousands of distinct CDR3 sequences, with under 6.5% observed a single time. The rearrangement joins TRBV29-1 to TRBJ1-3, with TRBD1 matching 7 bases. The source is a female patient aged 2-9 years who had a stem cell transplant for aplastic anemia, so the T cells may come from the graft donor. The specimen comprised PBMCs, mostly from graft donor cells, sampled 60 days after TCRalphabeta/CD19-depleted stem cell transplant. CDR3 sequence reads: CSVGQPFSGNTIYF. CDR3 coding DNA: TGCAGCGTGGGACAGCCGTTCTCTGGAAACACCATATATTTT.